This T cell receptor (beta chain) emerged from a study of T-cell reconstitution after alpha-beta-depleted transplantation in children. Study-level findings and limits: The authors attributed T-cell counts and diversity one year after transplant mostly to newly produced T cells.

A library of TCRbeta sequences, prepared with unique molecular identifiers, was generated. TCRdb redid the calling of the PCR reads with MiXCR, one entry per CDR3 protein. Found here are about 500,000 distinct CDR3 sequences, approximately 10% of them singletons; the top ten hold roughly 15%. Comment on this clonotype: Its matching antigen is unknown.

The sample was PBMCs, mostly from graft donor cells, taken 180 days after TCRalphabeta/CD19-depleted stem cell transplant. This receptor was obtained from a female patient aged 2-10 years who had a stem cell transplant for aplastic anemia, so the T cells may come from the graft donor.

CDR3 bases: TGTGCCAGCAGTGAAGATGACTGGTCGACTTTGAATACGCAGTATTTT. Residues: CASSEDDWSTLNTQYF. The chain couples TRBV6-1 to TRBJ2-3; D unclear. Trimming cost V 1 base and J 7 bases, with 18 bases left between them. The germline V gene encodes CDR1 MNHNS and CDR2 SASEGT. The CDR3 has 16 amino acids.